Listed below are T cell receptor beta chains from one sample, sequenced in a study of cytomegalovirus exposure and HLA in healthy donors. Produced via immunoSEQ multiplex PCR; TCRdb's table is partial and in-frame only. The repertoire holds around 140,000 clones, with 70% to 85% as singletons. The sample was PBMCs. Receptor source: a male donor in good health and CMV-seronegative. Each CDR3 is given with its conserved first and last residue. Fields, in order: clone size, V gene, J gene, D gene, CDR3 protein, CDR3 DNA. A D gene is named only where the DNA matches it firmly. The size of a clone is reported for some rows only, either as once, few or many, or as a class for expanded clones.

size: .; V: TRBV2; J: TRBJ1-5; D: .; CDR3: CASEKGQINQPQHF; DNA: TGTGCCAGCGAAAAAGGACAGATCAATCAGCCCCAGCATTTT
size: .; V: TRBV28; J: TRBJ2-1; D: .; CDR3: CASSPQGSGHNEQFF; DNA: TGTGCCAGCAGTCCACAGGGTTCGGGACACAATGAGCAGTTCTTC
size: .; V: TRBV7-9; J: TRBJ1-1; D: .; CDR3: CASREEGTEAFF; DNA: TGTGCCAGTCGGGAGGAGGGCACTGAAGCTTTCTTT
size: .; V: TRBV7-3; J: TRBJ1-1; D: .; CDR3: CASSLIGNTEAFF; DNA: TGTGCCAGCAGCTTGATCGGGAACACTGAAGCTTTCTTT
size: .; V: TRBV7-9; J: TRBJ2-1; D: TRBD2; CDR3: CASSLASGAYNEQFF; DNA: TGTGCCAGCAGCTTAGCTAGCGGGGCCTACAATGAGCAGTTCTTC
size: .; V: TRBV28; J: TRBJ2-3; D: .; CDR3: CASSLASWDTQYF; DNA: TGTGCCAGCAGTTTGGCCTCTTGGGATACGCAGTATTTT
size: .; V: TRBV28; J: TRBJ2-6; D: TRBD2; CDR3: CASSPPGGNSGANVLTF; DNA: TGTGCCAGCAGTCCCCCGGGGGGGAACTCTGGGGCCAACGTCCTGACTTTC
size: .; V: TRBV5-6; J: TRBJ1-1; D: .; CDR3: CASSLYRDSEAFF; DNA: TGTGCCAGCAGCCTTTACAGGGATTCTGAAGCTTTCTTT
size: few; V: TRBV18; J: TRBJ2-7; D: TRBD2; CDR3: CASSPGTSKYEQYF; DNA: TGTGCCAGCTCACCAGGGACTAGTAAATACGAGCAGTACTTC
size: .; V: TRBV4-3; J: TRBJ2-1; D: TRBD2; CDR3: CASSHRTGGPMDEQFF; DNA: TGCGCCAGCAGCCACCGGACGGGAGGGCCGATGGATGAGCAGTTCTTC
size: few; V: TRBV6-5; J: TRBJ2-7; D: TRBD1; CDR3: CASSHSETGGYEQYF; DNA: TGTGCCAGCAGCCACTCCGAGACAGGGGGTTACGAGCAGTACTTC
size: .; V: TRBV5-1; J: TRBJ2-2; D: .; CDR3: CASSLGLLVGELFF; DNA: TGCGCCAGCAGCTTGGGACTGCTTGTTGGGGAGCTGTTTTTT
size: .; V: TRBV28; J: TRBJ1-1; D: .; CDR3: CASTRGGGEAFF; DNA: TGTGCCAGCACCCGGGGGGGAGGGGAAGCTTTCTTT
size: .; V: TRBV5-1; J: TRBJ2-1; D: TRBD2; CDR3: CASSFTSGRSRNEQFF; DNA: TGCGCCAGCAGCTTTACTAGCGGGAGATCACGCAATGAGCAGTTCTTC
size: .; V: TRBV7-3; J: TRBJ2-1; D: TRBD2; CDR3: CASSQDYSGSSYNEQFF; DNA: TGTGCCAGCAGCCAGGACTATAGCGGGAGCTCCTACAATGAGCAGTTCTTC
size: .; V: TRBV10-3; J: TRBJ1-4; D: TRBD1; CDR3: CATRQGATNEKLFF; DNA: TGTGCCACTCGACAGGGGGCAACTAATGAAAAACTGTTTTTT
size: few; V: TRBV29-1; J: TRBJ1-2; D: TRBD1; CDR3: CSVEDEGAHGYTF; DNA: TGCAGCGTTGAAGATGAGGGGGCGCACGGCTACACCTTC
size: .; V: TRBV7-9; J: TRBJ1-2; D: .; CDR3: CASSETGPYGYTF; DNA: TGTGCCAGCAGCGAAACAGGACCCTATGGCTACACCTTC
size: .; V: TRBV9; J: TRBJ2-2; D: .; CDR3: CASSPTWGPNTGELFF; DNA: TGTGCCAGCAGCCCGACCTGGGGGCCTAACACCGGGGAGCTGTTTTTT
size: .; V: TRBV27; J: TRBJ2-7; D: .; CDR3: CASSYQGSRTYEQYF; DNA: TGTGCCAGCAGTTATCAGGGCTCGCGGACCTACGAGCAGTACTTC
size: .; V: TRBV27; J: TRBJ2-3; D: TRBD1; CDR3: CASRQTGGTDTQYF; DNA: TGTGCCAGCAGACAAACAGGGGGTACAGATACGCAGTATTTT